This T cell receptor (beta chain) was identified during a study of technical replicates of blood from a handful of donors. The protocol was immunoSEQ multiplex PCR, while the TCRdb copy is restricted to in-frame clones and leaves out a portion. This repertoire shows roughly 90,000 clones, about nine tenths found once; its top ten account for under 0.3%. Germline V CDR1 and CDR2: MNHNS, SASEGT. The CDR3 covers 12 residues. V was pared by 4 bases and J by 3 bases, with 6 bases between. The source is a human donor in good health. Sequences were obtained from T cells isolated from PBMCs. The rearrangement links TRBV6-1 to TRBJ1-2, with a weak D call TRBD1 (5 bases). CDR3 nucleotides: TGTGCCAGCAGTGTAGGGGACTATGGCTACACCTTC. Amino acids: CASSVGDYGYTF.